Below, 25 T cell receptor beta chains from the same sample are listed, as sequenced in a study of a mutant IDH1 vaccine in newly diagnosed glioma. Time point of the sample: week 11, during vaccination. With topical imiquimod, each dose of the vaccine consisted of 300 ug of mutant IDH1 20-mer peptide. Their target antigens are unknown. The data were produced by immunoSEQ multiplex PCR, yet TCRdb's version contains in-frame clones alone and is incomplete. The table includes fewer than 150,000 clones, 75% to 90% detected once. Sequencing was performed on PBMCs, taken from a glioma patient whose treatment included an IDH1 peptide vaccine. These receptors were collected from a woman aged 50 to 60 with glioma.

This sequence joins TRBV27 and TRBJ1-2; 7 nucleotides line up with TRBD1. The CDR3 has 16 amino acids. Per germline, CDR1 MNHEY and CDR2 SMNVEV (reference sequence). Trimming took 0 bases from V and 0 from J; bases not matched to a gene: 4. Here the CDR3 reads CASSLSPGTANYGYTF. The CDR3 bases are TGTGCCAGCAGTTTATCCCCCGGGACAGCTAACTATGGCTACACCTTC.

The CDR3 loop reads CASSLEAGALGNTIYF. CDR3 nucleotides: TGTGCCAGCAGCTTAGAAGCAGGGGCCCTCGGCAACACCATATATTTT. V usage is TRBV7-6 and J usage is TRBJ1-3, with a weak D call TRBD1 (6 bases). Germline CDR1 SGHVS, CDR2 FNYEAQ. The ends were cut back, 1 base at V and 7 bases at J, with 17 bases in the middle. CDR3 size: 16 residues.

This clone was observed once. V usage is TRBV12-5 and J usage is TRBJ2-1; 8 nucleotides match TRBD2. From germline, CDR1 is LGHNT and CDR2 FRNRAP. V lost 5 bases, J lost 0 bases, and 6 bases stayed unmatched. The CDR3 has 16 amino acids. The CDR3 DNA reads TGTGCTAGTGGTCCCCCACTAGCGGCCTCCTACAATGAGCAGTTCTTC. This translates into CASGPPLAASYNEQFF.

The chain uses TRBV5-3 and TRBJ1-3, with D hard to call. TRBV5-3 is filed as an ORF, its function uncertain. This CDR3 is built from 14 residues. V dropped 5 bases and J dropped 2 bases, with 11 bases sitting between them. The CDR3 sequence is CARRPGRAGNTIYF. As DNA, the CDR3 is TGTGCCAGAAGACCGGGGAGGGCTGGAAACACCATATATTTT.

The V gene is TRBV11-2, the J gene TRBJ2-7, with D hard to call. Per germline, CDR1 SGHAT and CDR2 FQNNGV. This CDR3 contains 14 residues. The ends were cut back, 4 bases at V and 2 bases at J, with 12 bases in the middle. The CDR3 is CASSSGSQTYEQYF. The DNA of the CDR3 is TGTGCCAGCAGCTCAGGTTCACAAACCTACGAGCAGTACTTC.

This chain connects TRBV11-2 to TRBJ1-2; D may be TRBD1 (5 bases). Germline lookup yields CDR1 SGHAT and CDR2 FQNNGV. The germline V and J ends were trimmed by 0 bases and 2 bases, with 13 bases remaining between them. The CDR3 loop spans 16 amino acids. This CDR3 reads CASSLDGGMGNYGYTF. DNA of the CDR3: TGTGCCAGCAGCTTAGATGGGGGAATGGGGAACTATGGCTACACCTTC. Combining the CDR3 with reference TRBV11-2 and TRBJ1-2 gives the whole variable domain EAGVAQSPRYKIIEKRQSVAFWCNPISGHATLYWYQQILGQGPKLLIQFQNNGVVDDSQLPKDRFSAERLKGVDSTLKIQPAKLEDSAVYLCASSLDGGMGNYGYTFGSGTRLTVV.

The gene calls are TRBV5-1 and TRBJ2-6; 7 bases map to TRBD1. Germline values: CDR1 SGHRS, CDR2 YFSETQ. The J segment lost 1 base and the V segment lost 3 bases, leaving 1 base of the junction unmatched. The CDR3 totals 15 residues. CDR3 in amino acids: CASSWTGSGANVLTF. In nucleotides, the CDR3 is TGCGCCAGCAGCTGGACAGGATCTGGGGCCAACGTCCTGACTTTC.

The chain couples TRBV2 to TRBJ1-1, with TRBD1 as a possible D gene (6 bases). Germline V gives CDR1 SNHLY, CDR2 FYNNEI. Between the trimmed V and J ends, which lost 6 bases and 13 bases, there was a span of 21 bases. CDR3 size: 13 residues. CDR3: CASRVTGLGEGFF. In DNA form, the CDR3 reads TGTGCCAGCAGGGTTACAGGGCTCGGAGAGGGTTTCTTT.

The chain joins TRBV6-1 to TRBJ2-5; 8 nucleotides agree with TRBD2. Germline V gene lookup returns CDR1 MNHNS and CDR2 SASEGT. Losses at the gene ends were 7 bases for V and 4 bases for J; bases not matched to a gene: 8. The CDR3 is made up of 14 amino acids. The CDR3 coding sequence is TGTGCCAGCACAAGCGGGAGTGTGGTAGAGACCCAGTACTTC. This encodes CASTSGSVVETQYF.

The chain uses TRBV4-1 and TRBJ2-7, with 11 bases identical to TRBD2. CDR3 length equals 17 residues. V was clipped by 1 base and J by 2 bases; unmatched bases: 7. Germline V gene sequence: CDR1 MGHRA, CDR2 YSYEKL. CDR3 coding DNA: TGCGCCAGCAGCCAAGGGGGCAAACTAGCGGGAGCCTACGAGCAGTACTTC. This encodes CASSQGGKLAGAYEQYF.

V is TRBV5-8 and J is TRBJ2-3; TRBD2 agrees at 10 bases. Germline V lookup: CDR1 SGHTS, CDR2 YDEGEE. The CDR3 runs to 15 residues. With 4 bases clipped from V and 2 bases from J, the junction kept 4 bases outside the gene matches. The CDR3 DNA is TGTGCCAGCAGCCCCGGGACTAGCGACACAGATACGCAGTATTTT. Amino acid sequence: CASSPGTSDTDTQYF.

This clone was detected only once. CDR3 bases: TGTGCCACTAAGGGCGGGGGATACAATGAGCAGTTCTTC. Encoded protein: CATKGGGYNEQFF. V usage is TRBV19 and J usage is TRBJ2-1; 7 bases are a match to TRBD2. Germline V lookup: CDR1 LNHDA, CDR2 SQIVND (reference sequence). The CDR3 is made up of 13 amino acids. Losses at the gene ends were 10 bases for V and 4 bases for J; bases not matched to a gene: 7.

The V and J genes are TRBV6-6 and TRBJ1-1; D possibly corresponds to TRBD1 (6 bases). Germline V lookup: CDR1 MNHNY, CDR2 SVGAGI (reference sequence). The V and J ends lost 2 bases and 7 bases respectively, with 8 bases between them. The CDR3 covers 12 residues. The CDR3 is CASSYTDSEAFF. CDR3 DNA: TGTGCCAGCAGTTACACGGACAGTGAAGCTTTCTTT.

The V and J genes are TRBV2 and TRBJ2-1; 7 nucleotides line up with TRBD2. Germline loops: CDR1 SNHLY, CDR2 FYNNEI. CDR3 size: 16 residues. Germline trimming cut 1 base from V and 2 bases from J; bases unmatched to any gene: 5. The CDR3 spells CASSEGSGITYNEQFF. The CDR3, as DNA: TGTGCCAGCAGTGAAGGGAGCGGGATTACCTACAATGAGCAGTTCTTC.

The chain uses TRBV19 and TRBJ1-1; a possible D gene is TRBD1 (6 bases). V gave up 3 bases and J gave up 5 bases, with 13 bases separating them. The CDR3 covers 14 residues. Germline V lookup: CDR1 LNHDA, CDR2 SQIVND (reference sequence). CDR3 region: CASSIGHDRTEAFF. The CDR3 region has the DNA TGTGCCAGTAGTATCGGACACGACAGGACTGAAGCTTTCTTT.

The sample holds one count of this clone. The chain is built from TRBV5-1 and TRBJ2-2, with TRBD2 identical over 11 bases. The CDR3 spans 16 residues. Trimming took 4 bases from V and 5 from J; bases not matched to a gene: 7. Per the germline V gene, CDR1 is SGHRS and CDR2 is YFSETQ. Here the CDR3 reads CASSTGLAGQTGELFF. The CDR3 coding sequence is TGCGCCAGCAGCACCGGACTAGCGGGTCAGACCGGGGAGCTGTTTTTT. Drawing the rest from reference TRBV5-1 and TRBJ2-2, the complete variable domain is KAGVTQTPRYLIKTRGQQVTLSCSPISGHRSVSWYQQTPGQGLQFLFEYFSETQRNKGNFPGRFSGRQFSNSRSEMNVSTLELGDSALYLCASSTGLAGQTGELFFGEGSRLTVL.

The chain has TRBV2 and TRBJ2-1; D is uncertain. V shed 6 bases and J shed 8 bases, with 11 bases lying between them. The CDR3 length is 12 residues. Germline V gene data show CDR1 as SNHLY and CDR2 as FYNNEI. CDR3 coding DNA: TGTGCCAGCAGGCTTTCTAGAGATGAGCAGTTCTTC. Its translation: CASRLSRDEQFF.

The chain employs TRBV29-1 and TRBJ2-7, with D perhaps matching TRBD1 (5 bases). CDR1 is SQVTM and CDR2 is ANQGSEA in the germline V gene. This CDR3 has 13 residues. V was cut by 3 bases and J by 6 bases, with 15 bases left in between. Here the CDR3 reads CSVELQGLGEQYF. The CDR3 DNA reads as TGCAGCGTTGAGCTCCAGGGCCTTGGCGAGCAGTACTTC.

V is TRBV7-8 and J is TRBJ2-3; 7 nucleotides match TRBD2. V was clipped by 3 bases and J by 4 bases; unmatched bases: 13. Looked up from germline, CDR1 is SGHVS and CDR2 is FQNEAQ. There are 17 residues in the CDR3. DNA of the CDR3: TGTGCCAGCAGCTTGGGGATGGCGGGAGATGGCGCAGATACGCAGTATTTT. Its protein is CASSLGMAGDGADTQYF.

The chain has TRBV6-1 and TRBJ2-2; D may be TRBD1 (5 bases). The V gene lost 6 bases and the J gene lost 1 base, with 12 bases spanning the gap. The CDR3 has 15 residues. Per germline, CDR1 MNHNS and CDR2 SASEGT. CDR3 region: CASRQTALNTGELFF. CDR3 nucleotides: TGTGCCAGCAGACAGACAGCCTTGAACACCGGGGAGCTGTTTTTT.

The chain is built from TRBV5-1 and TRBJ2-1; a weak D match, TRBD1 (5 bases). This CDR3 comprises 14 residues. The ends were cut back, 4 bases at V and 4 bases at J, with 12 bases in the middle. CDR1 is SGHRS and CDR2 is YFSETQ in the germline V gene. Here the CDR3 reads CASSPDSRYNEQFF. DNA of the CDR3: TGCGCCAGCAGCCCCGACAGTCGATACAATGAGCAGTTCTTC.

This chain uses TRBV2 with TRBJ2-3; D remains ambiguous. The CDR3 is 15 residues long. Trimming pared 4 bases from V and 1 base from J, leaving 12 bases between. Germline V gene lookup returns CDR1 SNHLY and CDR2 FYNNEI. CDR3 protein: CASSVASTGTDTQYF. The CDR3 DNA reads as TGTGCCAGCAGTGTGGCCTCTACGGGCACAGATACGCAGTATTTT.

This clone was seen only a few times. This rearrangement joins TRBV28 to TRBJ2-5, with 16 bases lining up with TRBD2. CDR1 and CDR2 from the germline V gene are MDHEN and SYDVKM. After removal of 4 bases from V and 6 bases from J, the junction contained 11 bases not matched to a gene. The length of the CDR3 is 18 residues. CDR3 sequence (DNA): TGTGCCAGCAGTTCACCGGGACTAGCGGGAGGGCCTGTCCAGACCCAGTACTTC. Translation: CASSSPGLAGGPVQTQYF.

The chain is built from TRBV27 and TRBJ1-2, with no clear D. Germline CDR1 reads MNHEY; CDR2 reads SMNVEV (reference sequence). Trimming cost V 6 bases and J 2 bases, with 13 bases left between them. CDR3 length equals 14 residues. CDR3: CASSRAGRNYGYTF. The CDR3 nucleotides are TGTGCCAGCAGCCGGGCCGGGAGGAACTATGGCTACACCTTC.

The rearrangement uses TRBV30 and TRBJ2-1, with 7 positions matching TRBD2. CDR3 size: 13 residues. Unmatched junction bases numbered 11, after V lost 2 bases and J lost 13 bases. Germline V lookup: CDR1 GTSNPN, CDR2 SVGIG (reference sequence). This chain's CDR3 is CAWSSPGLVGQFF. CDR3 DNA: TGTGCCTGGAGTAGCCCCGGACTAGTGGGCCAGTTCTTC.